These 20 T cell receptor beta chains share one sample of origin, sequenced in a study of T cells expressing NK-cell markers. Using the 5' RACE reads, TCRdb records one entry per CDR3 protein without DNA. There are 130,000 to 150,000 distinct CDR3 sequences in the sample, with roughly an eighth held by the top ten. Sequenced sample: blood T cells: a sorted CD56 or NKG2C T cell subset, CD4+ or CD8+ T cells, or bulk PBMC T cells (not recorded which). The receptors come from a man aged 18 to 35 in good health.

The chain joins TRBV6-2 or TRBV6-3 to TRBJ2-1; TCRdb gives TRBD2 as the D gene, but with no DNA this cannot be confirmed. Germline CDR1 is MNHEY and CDR2 is SVGEGT. The CDR3 sequence is 13 residues long. CDR3 residues: CASSYGRINEQFF.

V and J are TRBV29-1 and TRBJ1-2. The CDR3 has 13 amino acids. CDR1 and CDR2 from the germline V gene are SQVTM and ANQGSEA. This CDR3 reads CSVEAARGYGYTF.

The genes are TRBV23-1 and TRBJ2-7. TRBV23-1 carries the ORF label, with uncertain function. This CDR3 has 16 residues. The chain's CDR3 is CASSHTEDCQAGEQYF.

The chain joins TRBV7-3 to TRBJ2-1; lacking DNA, the TRBD2 call made by TCRdb goes unchecked. The CDR3 loop spans 16 amino acids. Germline CDR1 SGHTA, CDR2 FQGTGA. Here the CDR3 reads CASSFFGGGMNNEQFF.

The gene calls are TRBV20-1 and TRBJ2-7; lacking DNA, the TRBD2 call made by TCRdb goes unchecked. Germline V gives CDR1 DFQATT, CDR2 SNEGSKA (reference sequence). The CDR3 is 15 amino acids. This CDR3 reads CSARPLAGPTYEQYF.

V usage is TRBV29-1 and J usage is TRBJ2-7. The length of the CDR3 is 13 residues. Germline V gene data show CDR1 as SQVTM and CDR2 as ANQGSEA. The CDR3: CSVEVSQDYEQYF.

The rearrangement joins TRBV7-9 to TRBJ1-2; without DNA, the TCRdb call of TRBD1 cannot be checked. The length of the CDR3 is 15 residues. Germline V CDR1 and CDR2: SEHNR, FQNEAQ (reference sequence). The CDR3 loop reads CASSFRLTDNYGYTF.

The chain has TRBV7-9 and TRBJ2-3; TCRdb returns TRBD1, unconfirmable since there is no DNA. The germline V gene encodes CDR1 SEHNR and CDR2 FQNEAQ (reference sequence). The length of the CDR3 is 14 residues. The CDR3 sequence: CASSQTGMLDTQYF. Supplemented by reference TRBV7-9 and TRBJ2-3, the full variable domain reads DTGVSQNPRHKITKRGQNVTFRCDPISEHNRLYWYRQTLGQGPEFLTYFQNEAQLEKSRLLSDRFSAERPKGSFSTLEIQRTEQGDSAMYLCASSQTGMLDTQYFGPGTRLTVL.

The chain couples TRBV14 to TRBJ2-2; TCRdb returns TRBD1, unconfirmable since there is no DNA. This CDR3 has 16 residues. Germline CDR1 and CDR2: SGHDN and FVKESK. The CDR3 reads CASSQAGTENTGELFF.

The chain joins TRBV6-2 or TRBV6-3 to TRBJ2-1; lacking DNA, the TRBD2 call made by TCRdb goes unchecked. Germline CDR1 MNHEY, CDR2 SVGEGT. This CDR3 has 17 residues. CDR3 sequence reads: CASTHGPASGTYNEQFF.

The chain is built from TRBV10-3 and TRBJ1-2; the TCRdb D gene call, TRBD1, has no DNA to confirm it. The CDR3 runs to 16 residues. The germline V gene encodes CDR1 ENHRY and CDR2 SYGVKD. CDR3 sequence reads: CAISESGGQVNYGYTF.

The chain joins TRBV9 to TRBJ2-2; there is no DNA to check the TCRdb D call of TRBD1. Germline assignment: CDR1 SGDLS and CDR2 YYNGEE. This CDR3 spans 15 amino acids. CDR3 in amino acids: CASSVVGGIHGELFF.

The chain carries TRBV7-6 and TRBJ2-7; the D call from TCRdb, TRBD1, cannot be confirmed without DNA. There are 14 residues in the CDR3. The V gene's germline CDR1 is SGHVS and CDR2 FNYEAQ. The CDR3: CASSSGQGSDEQYF.

This rearrangement joins TRBV20-1 to TRBJ2-1. CDR3 size: 17 residues. Germline assignment: CDR1 DFQATT and CDR2 SNEGSKA (reference sequence). The CDR3: CSARDKLSGDSYNEQFF.

The J gene is TRBJ2-5, the V gene TRBV15; TCRdb returns TRBD1, unconfirmable since there is no DNA. The CDR3 is 14 amino acids. Germline loops: CDR1 LNHNV, CDR2 YYDKDF (reference sequence). This chain's CDR3 is CATSTWDREETQYF.

The V and J genes are TRBV3-1 and TRBJ2-5; TCRdb proposes TRBD1, but this gene call is untestable without DNA. CDR3 length: 17 amino acids. Germline V gives CDR1 LGHDT, CDR2 YNNKEL (reference sequence). CDR3: CASSPAALTGFQETQYF.

V usage is TRBV29-1 and J usage is TRBJ2-5. The CDR3 extends over 13 amino acids. Germline loops: CDR1 SQVTM, CDR2 ANQGSEA. The CDR3 sequence: CSVEGTEQETQYF.

The V call is TRBV20-1, the J call TRBJ2-3; TCRdb picks TRBD2, but there is no DNA to check that call. There are 19 residues in the CDR3. CDR1 and CDR2 (germline): DFQATT, SNEGSKA (reference sequence). The CDR3 protein is CSARDLWSSGSRSTDTQYF.

This chain joins TRBV7-6 and TRBJ2-5; absent DNA, TCRdb's TRBD2 call cannot be checked. The CDR3 length is 16 residues. Germline V lookup: CDR1 SGHVS, CDR2 FNYEAQ. CDR3 sequence reads: CASSLTWEGLEETQYF.

The rearrangement links TRBV5-1 to TRBJ2-7; TCRdb returns TRBD2, unconfirmable since there is no DNA. CDR3 length: 14 residues. Germline V gene sequence: CDR1 SGHRS, CDR2 YFSETQ. CDR3 residues: CASSIIALGYEQYF.